This is a list of T cell receptor beta chains from one sample in a study of sequential checkpoint blockade in melanoma. Here immunoSEQ multiplex PCR was the method, and the copy in TCRdb shows in-frame clones only, minus some. The top ten clones hold over 10% of a sample with under 50,000 clones, over 75% of them seen once. The material was CD8+ T cells sorted from blood (inferred from file names), obtained from a patient given nivolumab and ipilimumab in sequence. Receptor source: a human donor with melanoma. Each CDR3 is given with its conserved first and last residue. D genes are given only for firm matches. Expanded clones get a size class; other rows say once, few or many, or leave the size out.

length	V	size	J	D	DNA	CDR3
15	TRBV2	once	TRBJ2-1	TRBD1	TGTGCCAGCATCACCAGGGGGCTCGGCTACAATGAGCAGTTCTTC	CASITRGLGYNEQFF
17	TRBV9	.	TRBJ2-1	TRBD2	TGTGCCAGCAGCACATCGGATAGCGGGAGTTCCTACAATGAGCAGTTCTTC	CASSTSDSGSSYNEQFF
13	TRBV28	few	TRBJ2-7	TRBD1	TGTGCCAGCAGTTTCAGGGGGCCGGGCGAGCAGTACTTC	CASSFRGPGEQYF
16	TRBV4-1	.	TRBJ2-2	.	TGCGCCAGCAGCCAAGAGAGGAACGGCTACACCGGGGAGCTGTTTTTT	CASSQERNGYTGELFF
13	TRBV9	.	TRBJ2-3	.	TGTGCCAGCAGCGTAGGAATCGGGATGGAGCAGTATTTT	CASSVGIGMEQYF
14	TRBV6-1	.	TRBJ2-5	TRBD1	TGTGCCAGCGGAGACAGGGGCACCCAAGAGACCCAGTACTTC	CASGDRGTQETQYF
14	TRBV4-2	.	TRBJ2-7	TRBD2	TGTGCCAGCAGCCAAGTCGGCGGGAGCTACGAGCAGTACTTC	CASSQVGGSYEQYF
15	TRBV28	.	TRBJ2-5	TRBD1	TGTGCCAGCAGTTTATTAGGGACAGTCTCAGAGACCCAGTACTTC	CASSLLGTVSETQYF
15	TRBV6-1	.	TRBJ1-2	TRBD1	TGTGCCAGCAGTGCCCTCGGGACAGGGGGGGATGGCTACACCTTC	CASSALGTGGDGYTF
14	TRBV5-1	.	TRBJ2-1	.	TGCGCCAGCAGCTTGGTCCGCCCCTCACTAGATCCGTTCTTC	CASSLVRPSLDPFF
17	TRBV9	few	TRBJ1-4	TRBD1	TGTGCCAGCAGCTCCTTCGACGGGACAGGGACGGGGGAAAAACTGTTTTTT	CASSSFDGTGTGEKLFF
17	TRBV28	.	TRBJ1-1	TRBD1	TGTGCCAGCACCTCCCCCGGACAGGGGTTGACGAACACTGAAGCTTTCTTT	CASTSPGQGLTNTEAFF
13	TRBV7-9	.	TRBJ2-1	.	TGTGCCAGCAGCCCCCGAGGGAGGCATGAGCAGTTCTTC	CASSPRGRHEQFF
14	TRBV27	.	TRBJ2-7	TRBD1	TGTGCCAGCAGTTTAAGGGGACAGGGCTACGAGCAGTACTTC	CASSLRGQGYEQYF
11	TRBV30	.	TRBJ1-1	.	TGTGCCTGGAGTGTCGGGACTGAAGCTTTCTTT	CAWSVGTEAFF
12	TRBV6-5	.	TRBJ2-5	.	TGTGCCAGCAGTTACTCGAGAGAGACCCAGTACTTC	CASSYSRETQYF
15	TRBV27	.	TRBJ2-2	TRBD2	TGTGCCAGCACCTTCCGGCGGGGGGAGACCGGGGAGCTGTTTTTT	CASTFRRGETGELFF
19	TRBV7-9	.	TRBJ1-3	TRBD1	TGTGCCAGCAGCTTAGCCCCGGGACAGCCACCCTACGACGGAAACACCATATATTTT	CASSLAPGQPPYDGNTIYF
15	TRBV6-5	.	TRBJ1-1	.	TGTGCCAGCAGTTACGGGCAGGCCTACGCCACTGAAGCTTTCTTT	CASSYGQAYATEAFF
15	TRBV13	.	TRBJ2-7	.	TGTGCCAGCAGCTTAGGCGGGGGAAGCTCCTACGAGCAGTACTTC	CASSLGGGSSYEQYF
15	TRBV6-5	.	TRBJ1-2	TRBD1	TGTGCCAGCAGTTACGGGGACAGTCCTAACTATGGCTACACCTTC	CASSYGDSPNYGYTF
15	TRBV28	few	TRBJ1-3	TRBD1	TGTGCCAGCAGACCGACAGGGATAACGGGAAACACCATATATTTT	CASRPTGITGNTIYF
12	TRBV6-1	.	TRBJ2-5	.	TGTGCCAGCAGTGCACAGAAAGAGACCCAGTACTTC	CASSAQKETQYF
14	TRBV27	.	TRBJ2-3	.	TGTGCCAGCAGTTTCGGGATTAACACAGATACGCAGTATTTT	CASSFGINTDTQYF
15	TRBV19	few	TRBJ2-7	.	TGTGCCAGTAGTATATCCGGAGTTGAGACCTACGAGCAGTACTTC	CASSISGVETYEQYF
14	TRBV7-9	.	TRBJ2-1	.	TGTGCCAGCACCGACTGGAGGAGTGCCAATGAGCAGTTCTTC	CASTDWRSANEQFF
14	TRBV5-4	.	TRBJ2-1	.	TGTGCCAGCAGCCCACGGGTGGCCTACAATGAGCAGTTCTTC	CASSPRVAYNEQFF
14	TRBV25-1	.	TRBJ2-2	.	TGTGCCAGCAGTGAATACATGAACACCGGGGAGCTGTTTTTT	CASSEYMNTGELFF
13	TRBV7-9	.	TRBJ1-5	TRBD1	TGTGCCAGCAGCTCGACAGGGTCTCAGCCCCAGCATTTT	CASSSTGSQPQHF
14	TRBV4-2	.	TRBJ1-5	.	TGTGCCAGCAGCCAAGTATATAGCAATCAGCCCCAGCATTTT	CASSQVYSNQPQHF
13	TRBV27	.	TRBJ1-2	TRBD1	TGTGCCAGCAGTCCCGGACAGGGGTATGGCTACACCTTC	CASSPGQGYGYTF
14	TRBV5-1	.	TRBJ2-5	.	TGCGCCAGCAGCTTGCCTGAACTCCAAGAGACCCAGTACTTC	CASSLPELQETQYF
12	TRBV7-3	.	TRBJ1-1	.	TGTGCCAGCGCTGCGGGCAACACTGAAGCTTTCTTT	CASAAGNTEAFF
13	TRBV10-2	.	TRBJ2-7	TRBD2	TGCGCCAGCAGCGGGACTAGCGGGAGCGAGCAGTACTTC	CASSGTSGSEQYF
17	TRBV2	.	TRBJ2-2	.	TGTGCCAGCAGTGATCCCTTGGGGGCTTCGAACACCGGGGAGCTGTTTTTT	CASSDPLGASNTGELFF
18	TRBV29-1	.	TRBJ2-6	TRBD1	TGCAGCGTTGAGGACGACAGGGATAGGCCGTCTGGGGCCAACGTCCTGACTTTC	CSVEDDRDRPSGANVLTF
13	TRBV19	.	TRBJ2-7	.	TGTGCCAGTAGCAAGACAGCCTCCTACGAGCAGTACTTC	CASSKTASYEQYF
16	TRBV27	.	TRBJ1-5	.	TGTGCCAGCAGTTTTGTTGGCCCCCCCGGCAATCAGCCCCAGCATTTT	CASSFVGPPGNQPQHF
15	TRBV14	few	TRBJ2-7	TRBD1	TGTGCCAGCAGCCAGATTGACAGGGGCCCATACGAGCAGTACTTC	CASSQIDRGPYEQYF
14	TRBV28	.	TRBJ2-7	TRBD2	TGTGCCAGCAGTCGCGGCGGGAGGGCCTACGAGCAGTACTTC	CASSRGGRAYEQYF
14	TRBV19	.	TRBJ1-2	TRBD1	TGTGCCAGTAGTATAGGGGGGACAGCGTATGGCTACACCTTC	CASSIGGTAYGYTF
11	TRBV30	.	TRBJ1-1	.	TGTGCCTGGAGTGTGTACTATGAAGCTTTCTTT	CAWSVYYEAFF
14	TRBV7-9	few	TRBJ2-7	.	TGTGCCAGCACCGACACTCGGGGGGCCCACGAGCAGTACTTC	CASTDTRGAHEQYF
14	TRBV11-2	.	TRBJ2-7	TRBD1	TGTGCCAGCAGTTATCGACAGGGATCCTACGAGCAGTACTTC	CASSYRQGSYEQYF
16	TRBV27	once	TRBJ2-7	TRBD2	TGTGCCAGCGCTAGCGGGATGGTTTCTTTTGGCGACGAGCAGTACTTC	CASASGMVSFGDEQYF